The T cell receptor beta chain described here comes from a study of T-cell memory formation after mild COVID-19. This clonotype has only a few counts. Trimming left V 7 bases short and J 1 base short, with 10 bases between. The CDR3 has 13 residues. From germline, CDR1 is LNHDA and CDR2 SQIVND (reference sequence). In TCRdb, the 5' RACE reads were re-called with MiXCR into one record per CDR3 protein. The table records hundreds of thousands of distinct CDR3 sequences, roughly 8.2% of them present only once. This TCR was recovered from a man younger than 35 who had mild COVID-19 (a few samples of this study predate the infection). Cell type and time point are not known. The sample was PBMCs or a T cell subset sorted from them (not recorded which). The V call is TRBV19, the J call TRBJ1-2; TRBD1 might be the D (6 bases). CDR3 region: CASNRDLNYGYTF. CDR3 coding DNA: TGTGCCAGTAACAGGGACCTTAACTATGGCTACACCTTC.